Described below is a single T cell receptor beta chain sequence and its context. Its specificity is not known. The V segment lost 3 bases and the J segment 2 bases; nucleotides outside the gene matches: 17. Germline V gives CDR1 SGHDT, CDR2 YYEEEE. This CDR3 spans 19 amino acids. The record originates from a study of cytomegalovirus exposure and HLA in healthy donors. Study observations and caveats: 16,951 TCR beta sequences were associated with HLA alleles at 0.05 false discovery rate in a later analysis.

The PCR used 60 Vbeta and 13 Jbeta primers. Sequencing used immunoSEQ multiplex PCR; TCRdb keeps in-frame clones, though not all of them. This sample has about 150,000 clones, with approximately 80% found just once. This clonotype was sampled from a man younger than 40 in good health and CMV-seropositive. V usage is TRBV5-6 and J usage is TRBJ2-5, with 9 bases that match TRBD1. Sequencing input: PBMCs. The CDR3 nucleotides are TGTGCCAGCAGCTACTACAGCACAGGGGGCGCGGGCTATCAAGAGACCCAGTACTTC. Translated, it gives CASSYYSTGGAGYQETQYF. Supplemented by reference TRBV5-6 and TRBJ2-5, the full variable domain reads DAGVTQSPTHLIKTRGQQVTLRCSPKSGHDTVSWYQQALGQGPQFIFQYYEEEERQRGNFPDRFSGHQFPNYSSELNVNALLLGDSALYLCASSYYSTGGAGYQETQYFGPGTRLLVL.